One and the same sample provided the 14 T cell receptor beta chains below, sequenced in a study of OX40 agonist ivuxolimab in advanced cancers. TCRdb's table, derived via immunoSEQ multiplex PCR, lists solely in-frame clones and lacks some. Found here are under 15,000 clones, around 74% of them singletons; the top ten hold about 29%. Sequencing was performed on CD4+ or CD8+ T cells sorted from blood, taken in a trial of the OX40 agonist ivuxolimab. The source is an adult with an advanced solid tumor such as melanoma, head and neck, liver or kidney cancer.

The J gene is TRBJ2-1, the V gene TRBV11-3; 10 positions agree with TRBD2. Unmatched junction bases numbered 8, after V lost 5 bases and J lost 10 bases. The CDR3 sequence is 14 residues long. Looked up from germline, CDR1 is SGHNT and CDR2 is YENEEA. In nucleotides, the CDR3 is TGTGCCAGCAGCGCCAGACTAGCGGGCTGGGAGCAGTTCTTC. This sequence encodes CASSARLAGWEQFF.

The genes are TRBV7-9 and TRBJ2-3; 8 bases match TRBD2. Germline loops: CDR1 SEHNR, CDR2 FQNEAQ (reference sequence). V lost 3 bases and J lost 7; bases outside the gene matches: 12. The CDR3 length is 16 residues. The CDR3 DNA is TGTGCCAGCAGCTTGTGGGACAAGCGGGAGAAACATACGCAGTATTTT. Translated: CASSLWDKREKHTQYF.

This chain links TRBV5-1 with TRBJ2-5; either TRBD1 or TRBD2 may fit D (5 bases each). The germline gives CDR1 SGHRS, CDR2 YFSETQ. The CDR3 has 14 residues. The V end lost 0 bases, the J end lost 3 bases, and 9 bases lay between the germline ends. The CDR3 DNA reads TGCGCCAGCAGCTTGGCCGGGGCAGAAGAGACCCAGTACTTC. As protein: CASSLAGAEETQYF.

The chain is built from TRBV6-5 and TRBJ2-1; possibly TRBD2 for D (5 bases). The CDR3 totals 14 residues. CDR1 is MNHEY and CDR2 is SVGAGI in the germline V gene. The germline V and J ends were trimmed by 2 bases and 5 bases, with 10 bases remaining between them. The CDR3 DNA reads as TGTGCCAGCAGTTACCGGGGTAGCCACAATGAGCAGTTCTTC. Its protein product is CASSYRGSHNEQFF.

This chain uses TRBV14 with TRBJ2-2, with D perhaps TRBD2 (5 bases). Germline-derived CDR1 and CDR2 are SGHDN and FVKESK. This CDR3 is built from 17 residues. Trimming removed 2 bases at V and 1 base at J, with 14 bases between. The CDR3 sequence is CASSQTPSGLNTGELFF. In nucleotides, the CDR3 is TGTGCCAGCAGCCAAACCCCGAGCGGATTGAACACCGGGGAGCTGTTTTTT.

The V call is TRBV9, the J call TRBJ2-1, with 8 positions matching TRBD2. Unmatched junction bases numbered 7, after V lost 1 base and J lost 4 bases. This CDR3 contains 16 residues. Germline lookup yields CDR1 SGDLS and CDR2 YYNGEE. DNA for the CDR3: TGTGCCAGCAGCGTATTTAGCGGGGACTCTTACAATGAGCAGTTCTTC. It is translated as CASSVFSGDSYNEQFF.

The V call is TRBV5-5, the J call TRBJ1-3; D is possibly TRBD1 (5 bases). CDR3 size: 14 residues. CDR1 and CDR2 (germline): SGHKS, YYEKEE (reference sequence). The V gene lost 1 base and the J gene lost 8 bases, with 13 bases spanning the gap. CDR3 nucleotide sequence: TGTGCCAGCAGCTTGAGAGCCACGGGGCACACCATATATTTT. Encoded protein: CASSLRATGHTIYF. Together with reference TRBV5-5 and TRBJ1-3, the CDR3 gives the full variable domain: DAGVTQSPTHLIKTRGQQVTLRCSPISGHKSVSWYQQVLGQGPQFIFQYYEKEERGRGNFPDRFSARQFPNYSSELNVNALLLGDSALYLCASSLRATGHTIYFGEGSWLTVV.

This clone has just a few counts. The chain uses TRBV29-1 and TRBJ1-2; tentatively, D is TRBD1 (6 bases). CDR1 and CDR2 (germline): SQVTM, ANQGSEA. This CDR3 is 16 amino acids long. Trimming left V 6 bases short and J 0 bases short, with 20 bases between. As DNA, the CDR3 is TGCAGCGTGCCGCGGGCTCGGGGGGCGGCTAACTATGGCTACACCTTC. It specifies CSVPRARGAANYGYTF.

This clone was recorded once. This sequence joins TRBV7-3 and TRBJ2-1; 13 bases match TRBD2. The CDR3 sequence is 18 residues long. V gave up 3 bases and J gave up 0 bases; unmatched junction bases: 5. CDR1 is SGHTA and CDR2 is FQGTGA in the germline V gene. CDR3 DNA: TGTGCCAGCAGCTTCACTAGCGGGGGGGCCAGCTCCTACAATGAGCAGTTCTTC. Protein sequence: CASSFTSGGASSYNEQFF.

The chain is built from TRBV6-8 and TRBJ2-3, with 10 nucleotides matching TRBD1. CDR3 length: 15 amino acids. Looked up from germline, CDR1 is MNHGY and CDR2 is SAAAGT. After removal of 5 bases from V and 1 base from J, the junction contained 3 bases not matched to a gene. CDR3 sequence (DNA): TGTGCCAGCAGTCGACAGGGGGCTCGCACAGATACGCAGTATTTT. Translating gives CASSRQGARTDTQYF.

The rearrangement links TRBV29-1 to TRBJ1-1; the match to TRBD1 covers 9 bases. Per the germline V gene, CDR1 is SQVTM and CDR2 is ANQGSEA. The CDR3 has 13 residues. Losses at the gene ends were 2 bases for V and 7 bases for J; bases not matched to a gene: 5. The CDR3 region has the DNA TGCAGCGTTGAACGACAGGGGGGCTTTGAAGCTTTCTTT. Translating gives CSVERQGGFEAFF.

The chain recombines TRBV5-1 with TRBJ2-2, with D possibly matching TRBD1 (6 bases). V shed 0 bases and J shed 1 base, with 13 bases lying between them. The germline gives CDR1 SGHRS, CDR2 YFSETQ. The CDR3 covers 17 residues. CDR3: CASSLASWTVNTGELFF. The CDR3 region has the DNA TGCGCCAGCAGCTTGGCCTCTTGGACAGTGAACACCGGGGAGCTGTTTTTT.

The chain couples TRBV6-5 to TRBJ1-2; D perhaps matches TRBD1 (5 bases). The CDR3 extends over 14 amino acids. Germline CDR1 reads MNHEY; CDR2 reads SVGAGI. V was clipped by 1 base and J by 5 bases, with 11 bases between them. The CDR3 spells CASSYFGREYGYTF. CDR3 DNA: TGTGCCAGCAGTTACTTCGGCAGGGAGTATGGCTACACCTTC.

This clone ranks as medium-sized. The rearrangement uses TRBV27 and TRBJ2-6; D remains unclear. CDR1 is MNHEY and CDR2 is SMNVEV in the germline V gene (reference sequence). This CDR3 has 14 amino acids. Trimming shortened V by 6 bases and J by 1 base, and 7 bases separated the two germline ends. In nucleotides, the CDR3 is TGTGCCAGCAGCCACGTATCTGGGGCCAACGTCCTGACTTTC. As protein: CASSHVSGANVLTF.